This T cell receptor beta chain was documented in a study of cytotoxic CD8 clonotypes in ibrutinib-treated CLL. Study details: Of a cohort that held around 10 relapsed/refractory and some 14 treatment-naive patients, 17 to 18 were IGHV unmutated. A median about twelve months of treatment, range 6 to 36, preceded the collection of response samples. General study points: Baseline clonality exceeded age-matched healthy donors and tracked circulating CD8+ T-cell counts.

CDR1 is GTSNPN, CDR2 SVGIG, per germline (reference sequence). V lost 3 bases to trimming and J lost 1 base; unmatched junction nucleotides: 2. This CDR3 is 13 amino acids long. With regard to this clone: Its antigen is unknown.

Assay used: immunoSEQ multiplex PCR; TCRdb lists only in-frame clones, some missing. There are fewer than 400,000 clones in the sample; roughly two thirds occur only once, and 6% to 6.5% lies in the top ten. This rearrangement joins TRBV30 to TRBJ2-5, with 7 nucleotides matching TRBD1. The sample was PBMCs, taken after 36 months of ibrutinib treatment. The sequence was obtained from a human donor with chronic lymphocytic leukemia. The CDR3 sequence is CAWRDRLQETQYF. The CDR3 nucleotides are TGTGCCTGGAGGGACAGGCTCCAAGAGACCCAGTACTTC.